The clone carrying this TCR beta chain was seen a few times. As yet, its antigen is unknown. The data were obtained in a study of beta chain features in type 1 diabetes. Study in general: Healthy donors, compared against patients, showed similar age, gender and cell yields.

Findings and limits, study-wide: TCRB CDR3s from Type 1 diabetes patients were moderately but significantly shorter in all four CD4+ subsets.

V lost 0 bases and J 0 bases, leaving 9 bases between the germline ends. CDR3 size: 16 residues. CDR1 is LGHNA and CDR2 is YSLEER in the germline V gene. Expressed TCRB transcripts were sequenced, since all the RNA that had been isolated was reverse transcribed. Profiled with immunoSEQ multiplex PCR; TCRdb holds only in-frame clones, not every one. The table records over 600,000 clones, around 12% of them present only once. The V gene is TRBV4-3, the J gene TRBJ2-1; no clear D gene. This clonotype was obtained from a man younger than 45 with type 1 diabetes. The sample comprised naive CD4+ T cells from blood. The CDR3: CASSQDYSSSYNEQFF. The CDR3 coding sequence is TGCGCCAGCAGCCAAGATTATTCGAGCTCCTACAATGAGCAGTTCTTC.